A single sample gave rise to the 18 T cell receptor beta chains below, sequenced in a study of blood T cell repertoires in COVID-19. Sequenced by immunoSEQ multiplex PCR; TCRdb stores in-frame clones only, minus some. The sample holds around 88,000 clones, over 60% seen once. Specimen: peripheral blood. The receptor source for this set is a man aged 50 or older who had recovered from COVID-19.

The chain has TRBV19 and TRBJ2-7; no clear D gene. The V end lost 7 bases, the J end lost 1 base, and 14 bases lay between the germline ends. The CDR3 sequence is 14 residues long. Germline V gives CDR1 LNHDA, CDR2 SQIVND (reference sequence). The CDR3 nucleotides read TGTGCCAGTACCCCCCCCGGGTCTTCCTACGAGCAGTACTTC. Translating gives CASTPPGSSYEQYF.

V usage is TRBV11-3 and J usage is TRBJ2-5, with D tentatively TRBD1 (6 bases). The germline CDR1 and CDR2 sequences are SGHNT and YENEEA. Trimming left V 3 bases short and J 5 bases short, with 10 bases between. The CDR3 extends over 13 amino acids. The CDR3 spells CASSFGQMETQYF. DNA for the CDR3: TGTGCCAGCAGCTTTGGACAGATGGAGACCCAGTACTTC.

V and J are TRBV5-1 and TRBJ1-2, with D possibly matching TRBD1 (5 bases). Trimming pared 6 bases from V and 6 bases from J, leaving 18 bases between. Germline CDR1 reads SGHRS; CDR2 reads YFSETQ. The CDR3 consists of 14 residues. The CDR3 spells CASKTDINSNGYTF. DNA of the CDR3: TGCGCCAGCAAGACGGACATCAACTCTAATGGCTACACCTTC. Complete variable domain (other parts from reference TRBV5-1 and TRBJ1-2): KAGVTQTPRYLIKTRGQQVTLSCSPISGHRSVSWYQQTPGQGLQFLFEYFSETQRNKGNFPGRFSGRQFSNSRSEMNVSTLELGDSALYLCASKTDINSNGYTFGSGTRLTVV.

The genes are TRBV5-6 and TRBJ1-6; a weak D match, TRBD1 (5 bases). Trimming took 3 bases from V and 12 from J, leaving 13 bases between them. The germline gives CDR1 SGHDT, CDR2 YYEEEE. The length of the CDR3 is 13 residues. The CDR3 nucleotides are TGTGCCAGCAGCTCTGGGACGGGGGGACCCCTCCACTTT. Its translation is CASSSGTGGPLHF.

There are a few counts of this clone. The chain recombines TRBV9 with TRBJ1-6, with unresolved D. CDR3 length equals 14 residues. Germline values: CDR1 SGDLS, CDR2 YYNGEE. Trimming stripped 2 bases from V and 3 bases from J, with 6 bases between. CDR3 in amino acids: CASSVQDYNSPLHF. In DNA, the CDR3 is TGTGCCAGCAGCGTGCAGGACTATAATTCACCCCTCCACTTT.

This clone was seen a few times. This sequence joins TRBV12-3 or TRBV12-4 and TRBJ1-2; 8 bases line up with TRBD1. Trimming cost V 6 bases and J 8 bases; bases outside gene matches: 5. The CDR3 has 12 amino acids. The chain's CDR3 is CASRGTGRGYTF. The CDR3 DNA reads TGTGCCAGCAGAGGGACAGGCCGAGGCTACACCTTC.

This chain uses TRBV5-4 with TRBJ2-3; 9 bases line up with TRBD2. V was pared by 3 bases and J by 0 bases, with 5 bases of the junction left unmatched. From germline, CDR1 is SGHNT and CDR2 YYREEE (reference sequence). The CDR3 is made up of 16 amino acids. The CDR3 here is CASSSPSGVSTDTQYF. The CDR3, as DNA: TGTGCCAGCAGCTCCCCTAGCGGGGTAAGCACAGATACGCAGTATTTT. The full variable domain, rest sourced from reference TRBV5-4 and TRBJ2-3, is ETGVTQSPTHLIKTRGQQVTLRCSSQSGHNTVSWYQQALGQGPQFIFQYYREEENGRGNFPPRFSGLQFPNYSSELNVNALELDDSALYLCASSSPSGVSTDTQYFGPGTRLTVL.

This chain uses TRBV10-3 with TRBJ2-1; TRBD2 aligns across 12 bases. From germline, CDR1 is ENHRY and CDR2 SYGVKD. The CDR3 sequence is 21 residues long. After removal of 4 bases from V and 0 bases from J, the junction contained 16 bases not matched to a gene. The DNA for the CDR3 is TGTGCCATCAGTGGCTCCGAGACTAGCGGGAGAGGCGTTAGCTCCTACAATGAGCAGTTCTTC. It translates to CAISGSETSGRGVSSYNEQFF.

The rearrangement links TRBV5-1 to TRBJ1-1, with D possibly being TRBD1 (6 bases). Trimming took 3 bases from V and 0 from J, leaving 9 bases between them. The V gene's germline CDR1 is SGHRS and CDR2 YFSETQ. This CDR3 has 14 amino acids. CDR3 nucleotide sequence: TGCGCCAGCAGCTACGGACAGATGAACACTGAAGCTTTCTTT. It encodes CASSYGQMNTEAFF.

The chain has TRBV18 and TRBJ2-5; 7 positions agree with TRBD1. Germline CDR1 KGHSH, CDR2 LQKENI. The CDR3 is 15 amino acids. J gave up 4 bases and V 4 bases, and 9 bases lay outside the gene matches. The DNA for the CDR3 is TGTGCCAGCTCACAAACAGGGGCGGTCGGAGAGACCCAGTACTTC. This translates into CASSQTGAVGETQYF.

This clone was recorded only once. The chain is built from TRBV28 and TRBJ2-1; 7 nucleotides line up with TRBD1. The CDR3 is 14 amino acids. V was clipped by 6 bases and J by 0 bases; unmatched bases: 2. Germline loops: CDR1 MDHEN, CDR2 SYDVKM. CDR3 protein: CASRRTGSYNEQFF. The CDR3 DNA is TGTGCCAGCAGACGGACAGGCTCCTACAATGAGCAGTTCTTC.

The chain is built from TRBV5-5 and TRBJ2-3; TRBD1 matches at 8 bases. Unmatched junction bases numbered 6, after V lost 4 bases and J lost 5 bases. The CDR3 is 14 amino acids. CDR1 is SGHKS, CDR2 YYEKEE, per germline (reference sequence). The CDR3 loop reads CASSQRQGIDTQYF. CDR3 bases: TGTGCCAGCAGCCAAAGACAGGGGATAGATACGCAGTATTTT.

The CDR3 bases are TGTGCCAGCAGCCCGCGGGGGGGCCTCGTTGCACAGTCCGCAGATACGCAGTATTTT. Protein product: CASSPRGGLVAQSADTQYF. This chain links TRBV7-9 with TRBJ2-3, with TRBD2 matching over 9 bases. Germline CDR1 SEHNR, CDR2 FQNEAQ (reference sequence). The CDR3 is 19 residues long. With 5 bases clipped from V and 4 bases from J, the junction kept 19 bases outside the gene matches.

This CDR3 reads CASSPGRDSNSPLHF. CDR3 DNA: TGTGCCAGCTCACCCGGACGGGACAGTAATTCACCCCTCCACTTT. This rearrangement joins TRBV18 to TRBJ1-6; TRBD1 aligns across 7 bases. V gave up 3 bases and J gave up 6 bases; unmatched junction bases: 5. The CDR3 is 15 amino acids. Germline CDR1 and CDR2: KGHSH and LQKENI.

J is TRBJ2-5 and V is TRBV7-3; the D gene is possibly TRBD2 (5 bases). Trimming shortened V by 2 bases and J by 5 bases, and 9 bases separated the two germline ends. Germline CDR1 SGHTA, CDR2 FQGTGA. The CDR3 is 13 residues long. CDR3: CASSLQPGETQYF. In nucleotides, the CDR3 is TGTGCCAGCAGCTTACAGCCGGGGGAGACCCAGTACTTC.

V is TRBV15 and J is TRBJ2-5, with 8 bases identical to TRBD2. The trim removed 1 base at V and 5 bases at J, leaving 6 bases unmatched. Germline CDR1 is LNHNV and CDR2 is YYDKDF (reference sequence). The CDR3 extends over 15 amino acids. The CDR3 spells CATSRAGGIGETQYF. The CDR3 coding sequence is TGTGCCACCAGCAGAGCGGGGGGGATAGGGGAGACCCAGTACTTC.

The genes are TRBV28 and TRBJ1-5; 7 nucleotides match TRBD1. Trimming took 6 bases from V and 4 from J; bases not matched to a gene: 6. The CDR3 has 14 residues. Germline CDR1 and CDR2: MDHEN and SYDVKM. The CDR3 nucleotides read TGTGCCAGCAGCTTGGGACAGAGAAATCAGCCCCAGCATTTT. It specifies CASSLGQRNQPQHF.

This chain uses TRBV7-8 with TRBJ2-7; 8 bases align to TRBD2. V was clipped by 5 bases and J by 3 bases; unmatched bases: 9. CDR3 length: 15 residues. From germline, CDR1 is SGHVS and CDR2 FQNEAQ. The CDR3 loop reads CASSPERGRNYEQYF. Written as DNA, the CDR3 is TGTGCCAGCAGCCCAGAGCGGGGGAGGAACTACGAGCAGTACTTC.